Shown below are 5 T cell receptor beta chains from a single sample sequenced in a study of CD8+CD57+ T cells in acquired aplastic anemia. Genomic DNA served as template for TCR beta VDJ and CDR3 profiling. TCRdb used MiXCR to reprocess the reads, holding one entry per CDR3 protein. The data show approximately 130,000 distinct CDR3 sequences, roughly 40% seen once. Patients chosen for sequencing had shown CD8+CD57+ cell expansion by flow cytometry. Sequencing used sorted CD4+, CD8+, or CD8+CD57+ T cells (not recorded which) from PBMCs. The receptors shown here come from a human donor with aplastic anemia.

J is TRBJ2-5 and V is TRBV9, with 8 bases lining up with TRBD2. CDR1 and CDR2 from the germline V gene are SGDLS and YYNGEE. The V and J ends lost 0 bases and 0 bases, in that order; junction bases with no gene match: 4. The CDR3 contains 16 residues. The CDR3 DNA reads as TGTGCCAGCAGCGTAGATAGCGGGGCGTACCAAGAGACCCAGTACTTC. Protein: CASSVDSGAYQETQYF.

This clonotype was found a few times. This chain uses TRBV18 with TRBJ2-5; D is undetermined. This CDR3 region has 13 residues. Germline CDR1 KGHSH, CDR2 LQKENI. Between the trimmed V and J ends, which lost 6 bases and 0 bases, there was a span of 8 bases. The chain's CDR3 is CASSGRNQETQYF. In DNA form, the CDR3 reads TGTGCCAGCTCCGGCAGGAACCAAGAGACCCAGTACTTC.

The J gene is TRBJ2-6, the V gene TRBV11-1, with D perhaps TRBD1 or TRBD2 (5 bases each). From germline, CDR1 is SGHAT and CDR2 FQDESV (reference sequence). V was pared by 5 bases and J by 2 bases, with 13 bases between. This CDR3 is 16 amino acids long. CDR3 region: CASSETEGTGANVLTF. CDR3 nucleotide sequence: TGTGCCAGCAGCGAAACAGAGGGGACTGGGGCCAACGTCCTGACTTTC.

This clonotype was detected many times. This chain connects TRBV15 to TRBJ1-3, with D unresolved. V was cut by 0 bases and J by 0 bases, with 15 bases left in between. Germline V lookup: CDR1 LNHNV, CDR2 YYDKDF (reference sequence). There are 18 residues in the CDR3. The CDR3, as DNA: TGTGCCACCAGCAGAGATTTAGCGTCCGTGAGCTCTGGAAACACCATATATTTT. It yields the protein CATSRDLASVSSGNTIYF.

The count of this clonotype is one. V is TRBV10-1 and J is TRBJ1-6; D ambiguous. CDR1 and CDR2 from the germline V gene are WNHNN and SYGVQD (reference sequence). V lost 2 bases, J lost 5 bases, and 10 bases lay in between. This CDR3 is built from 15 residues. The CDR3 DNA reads TGCGCCAGCAGTGAGGAGTCCGCGAATAATTCACCCCTCCACTTT. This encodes CASSEESANNSPLHF.